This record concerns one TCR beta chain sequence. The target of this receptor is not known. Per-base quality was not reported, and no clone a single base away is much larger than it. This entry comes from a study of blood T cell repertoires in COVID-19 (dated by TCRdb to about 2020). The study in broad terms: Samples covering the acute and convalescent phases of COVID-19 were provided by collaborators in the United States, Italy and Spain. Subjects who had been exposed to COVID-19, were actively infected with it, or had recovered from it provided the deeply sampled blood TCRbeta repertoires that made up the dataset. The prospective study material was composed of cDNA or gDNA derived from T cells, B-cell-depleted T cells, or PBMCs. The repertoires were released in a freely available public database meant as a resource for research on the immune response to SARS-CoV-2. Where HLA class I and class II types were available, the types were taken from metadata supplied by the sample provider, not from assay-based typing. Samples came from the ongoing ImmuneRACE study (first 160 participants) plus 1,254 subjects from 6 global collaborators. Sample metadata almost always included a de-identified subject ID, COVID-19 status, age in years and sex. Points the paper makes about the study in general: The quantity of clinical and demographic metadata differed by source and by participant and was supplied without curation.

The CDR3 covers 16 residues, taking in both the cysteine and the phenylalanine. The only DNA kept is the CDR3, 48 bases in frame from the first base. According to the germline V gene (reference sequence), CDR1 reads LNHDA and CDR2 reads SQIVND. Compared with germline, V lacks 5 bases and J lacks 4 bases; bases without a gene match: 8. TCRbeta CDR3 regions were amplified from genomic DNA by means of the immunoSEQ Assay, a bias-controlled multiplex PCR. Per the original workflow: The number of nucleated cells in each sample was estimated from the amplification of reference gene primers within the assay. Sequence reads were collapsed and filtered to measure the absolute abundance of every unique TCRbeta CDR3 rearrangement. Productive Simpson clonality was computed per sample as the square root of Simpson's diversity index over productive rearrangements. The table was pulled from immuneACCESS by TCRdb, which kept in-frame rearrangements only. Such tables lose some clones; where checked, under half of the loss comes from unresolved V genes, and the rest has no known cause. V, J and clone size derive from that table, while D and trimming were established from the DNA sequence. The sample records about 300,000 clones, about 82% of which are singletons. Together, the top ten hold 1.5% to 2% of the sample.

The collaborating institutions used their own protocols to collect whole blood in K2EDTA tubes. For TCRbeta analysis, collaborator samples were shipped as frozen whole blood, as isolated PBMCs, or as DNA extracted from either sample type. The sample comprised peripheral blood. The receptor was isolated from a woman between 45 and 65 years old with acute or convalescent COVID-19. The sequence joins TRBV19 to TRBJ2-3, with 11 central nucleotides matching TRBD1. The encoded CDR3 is CASSPLGQGGADTQYF. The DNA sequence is TGTGCCAGTAGTCCCCTGGGACAGGGGGGGGCAGATACGCAGTATTTT.